A single sample is the source of the 29 T cell receptor beta chains below, sequenced in a study of blood T cell repertoires in COVID-19. Assay: immunoSEQ multiplex PCR; the TCRdb copy retains only in-frame clones and omits some. The sample includes some 340,000 clones, more than 85% of them seen just once. The sample was PBMCs or T cells enriched from blood (not recorded which). Receptors originate from a woman in her thirties who had been exposed to COVID-19.

This rearrangement joins TRBV4-1 to TRBJ2-2; TRBD2 matches at 11 bases. The CDR3 is 16 residues long. The V segment lost 4 bases and the J segment 4 bases; nucleotides outside the gene matches: 5. In germline, CDR1 is MGHRA, CDR2 YSYEKL. The CDR3, as DNA: TGCGCCAGCAGCCTAGCGGGGGGGGACCGCACCGGGGAGCTGTTTTTT. It specifies CASSLAGGDRTGELFF.

The chain links TRBV19 to TRBJ1-2; TRBD1 might be the D (5 bases). This CDR3 spans 12 amino acids. The germline gives CDR1 LNHDA, CDR2 SQIVND (reference sequence). Trimming removed 7 bases from V and 5 bases from J, with 11 bases in between. DNA for the CDR3: TGTGCCAGTACCACCCGGGGGTATGGCTACACCTTC. Its translation: CASTTRGYGYTF.

The chain uses TRBV4-1 and TRBJ2-5, with D perhaps TRBD2 (5 bases). Germline V gene data show CDR1 as MGHRA and CDR2 as YSYEKL. Trimming stripped 4 bases from V and 0 bases from J, with 12 bases between. CDR3 length equals 15 residues. The CDR3 is CASSRLLRDQETQYF. DNA of the CDR3: TGCGCCAGCAGCCGGCTCTTGAGGGACCAAGAGACCCAGTACTTC.

The chain carries TRBV5-1 and TRBJ1-2; 7 nucleotides line up with TRBD1. The V and J ends lost 4 bases and 2 bases, in that order; junction bases with no gene match: 20. The CDR3 contains 19 residues. The V gene's germline CDR1 is SGHRS and CDR2 YFSETQ. The CDR3 nucleotides are TGCGCCAGCAGCGGTGGTGTTGGGACAGAACTACTAGAAAACTATGGCTACACCTTC. Translated: CASSGGVGTELLENYGYTF.

The chain joins TRBV3-1 (or the pseudogene TRBV3-2) to TRBJ1-3; D ambiguous. Trimming removed 2 bases at V and 0 bases at J, with 5 bases between. This CDR3 comprises 14 residues. Germline lookup yields CDR1 LGHDT and CDR2 YNNKEL (reference sequence). The CDR3 reads CASSQSFSGNTIYF. The DNA for the CDR3 is TGTGCCAGCAGCCAAAGCTTCTCTGGAAACACCATATATTTT.

This chain uses TRBV29-1 with TRBJ2-7; TRBD1 agrees at 8 bases. The V segment lost 5 bases and the J segment 2 bases; nucleotides outside the gene matches: 8. Germline V lookup: CDR1 SQVTM, CDR2 ANQGSEA. The CDR3 consists of 14 residues. Here the CDR3 reads CSVQVDRVAYEQYF. The CDR3 DNA is TGCAGCGTTCAGGTGGACAGGGTTGCCTACGAGCAGTACTTC.

The rearrangement uses TRBV29-1 and TRBJ2-7; D unclear. Germline assignment: CDR1 SQVTM and CDR2 ANQGSEA. Trimming cost V 4 bases and J 0 bases, with 7 bases left between them. The CDR3 has 12 amino acids. This CDR3 is CSVVAYSYEQYF. The CDR3 region has the DNA TGCAGCGTTGTTGCGTACTCCTACGAGCAGTACTTC.

This chain joins TRBV9 and TRBJ2-3, with TRBD2 matching 9 bases. Germline V gives CDR1 SGDLS, CDR2 YYNGEE. Germline trimming cut 0 bases from V and 0 bases from J; bases unmatched to any gene: 5. The CDR3 runs to 17 residues. The CDR3 protein is CASSVGASGISTDTQYF. Written as DNA, the CDR3 is TGTGCCAGCAGCGTAGGGGCTAGCGGGATAAGCACAGATACGCAGTATTTT. Full variable domain (missing parts from reference TRBV9 and TRBJ2-3): DSGVTQTPKHLITATGQRVTLRCSPRSGDLSVYWYQQSLDQGLQFLIQYYNGEERAKGNILERFSAQQFPDLHSELNLSSLELGDSALYFCASSVGASGISTDTQYFGPGTRLTVL.

CDR3 protein: CASSYSRYEGYTF. The CDR3 DNA follows: TGTGCCAGCAGTTACTCGCGGTATGAAGGCTACACCTTC. This chain uses TRBV6-6 with TRBJ1-2; D unresolved. The CDR3 is 13 residues long. V lost 0 bases and J 8 bases, leaving 10 bases between the germline ends. Germline lookup yields CDR1 MNHNY and CDR2 SVGAGI (reference sequence).

The chain couples TRBV4-1 to TRBJ2-3; the match to TRBD1 covers 7 bases. V lost 4 bases, J lost 0 bases, and 25 bases stayed unmatched. Germline V gene data show CDR1 as MGHRA and CDR2 as YSYEKL. This CDR3 spans 22 amino acids. The CDR3, as DNA: TGCGCCAGCAGCCCACTACCGGGGACAGAGAATTCCGAGGCCCTAAGCACAGATACGCAGTATTTT. Protein sequence: CASSPLPGTENSEALSTDTQYF.

The chain recombines TRBV20-1 with TRBJ2-7, with TRBD2 matching 7 bases. Germline V CDR1 and CDR2: DFQATT, SNEGSKA (reference sequence). The V segment lost 6 bases and the J segment 1 base; nucleotides outside the gene matches: 12. The CDR3 spans 15 residues. The CDR3 nucleotides read TGCAGTGCCAGTAGACCTAGCGGTGTTTCCTACGAGCAGTACTTC. This encodes CSASRPSGVSYEQYF.

This chain uses TRBV19 with TRBJ2-4; 8 bases are a match to TRBD2. This CDR3 spans 17 amino acids. With 9 bases clipped from V and 7 bases from J, the junction kept 20 bases outside the gene matches. The germline gives CDR1 LNHDA, CDR2 SQIVND (reference sequence). In DNA, the CDR3 is TGTGCCAGCAAAATTAGCGGGGCGAAGGGTGTGAGGAACATTCAGTACTTC. Protein sequence: CASKISGAKGVRNIQYF.

V usage is TRBV10-3 and J usage is TRBJ1-1, with TRBD1 matching 9 bases. Germline V lookup: CDR1 ENHRY, CDR2 SYGVKD. The trim removed 2 bases at V and 0 bases at J, leaving 13 bases unmatched. This CDR3 is 19 amino acids long. The CDR3 DNA reads as TGTGCCATCAGTGAGCTCGGTGGACAGGGGTGGGGGATGAACACTGAAGCTTTCTTT. This sequence encodes CAISELGGQGWGMNTEAFF.

V and J are TRBV30 and TRBJ1-3; no clear D gene. V was trimmed by 2 bases and J by 1 base, leaving 9 bases between them. CDR1 is GTSNPN and CDR2 is SVGIG in the germline V gene (reference sequence). CDR3 length: 14 residues. Written as DNA, the CDR3 is TGTGCCTGGAGTACCCCCGGGTCTGGAAACACCATATATTTT. Amino acid sequence: CAWSTPGSGNTIYF. The entire variable domain, with the rest obtained from reference TRBV30 and TRBJ1-3, is as follows: SQTIHQWPATLVQPVGSPLSLECTVEGTSNPNLYWYRQAAGRGLQLLFYSVGIGQISSEVPQNLSASRPQDRQFILSSKKLLLSDSGFYLCAWSTPGSGNTIYFGEGSWLTVV.

The CDR3 spells CASSFRTGEQYF. DNA of the CDR3: TGTGCCAGCAGCTTCAGGACAGGGGAGCAGTACTTC. The V and J genes are TRBV5-5 and TRBJ2-7; 8 bases agree with TRBD1. CDR3 length: 12 amino acids. The junction had 2 bases not matched to a gene; V was cut back by 2 bases and J by 7 bases. Germline V lookup: CDR1 SGHKS, CDR2 YYEKEE (reference sequence).

V usage is TRBV19 and J usage is TRBJ2-7, with a possible D match to TRBD1 (5 bases). CDR1 LNHDA and CDR2 SQIVND come from the germline V gene (reference sequence). The V end was cut by 5 bases, the J end by 7 bases, with 18 bases between. This CDR3 is 14 amino acids long. The CDR3 loop reads CASSLVSGRVEQYF. In DNA, the CDR3 is TGTGCCAGTAGTTTGGTCTCCGGCAGGGTAGAGCAGTACTTC.

The genes are TRBV7-3 and TRBJ1-6; the D gene is possibly TRBD1 (6 bases). The V gene lost 4 bases and the J gene lost 10 bases, with 14 bases spanning the gap. From germline, CDR1 is SGHTA and CDR2 FQGTGA. This CDR3 spans 14 amino acids. The CDR3 sequence: CASSSQGPGSPLHF. The DNA of the CDR3 is TGTGCCAGCAGCTCACAGGGCCCGGGATCACCCCTCCACTTT.

This chain connects TRBV4-1 to TRBJ2-7; D may be TRBD1 (6 bases). Trimming left V 4 bases short and J 3 bases short, with 19 bases between. CDR1 MGHRA and CDR2 YSYEKL come from the germline V gene. The CDR3 runs 16 residues. CDR3 bases: TGCGCCAGCAGCCCCATCGGACAGAGGGGGTTCTACGAGCAGTACTTC. Amino acid sequence: CASSPIGQRGFYEQYF.

The count of this clone is one. Different DNA sequences within this sample yield the same CDR3. The chain employs TRBV25-1 and TRBJ1-1; D remains ambiguous. The CDR3 spans 14 residues. V lost 0 bases and J lost 4, with 9 bases in between. CDR1 is MGHDK, CDR2 SYGVNS, per germline. The CDR3 here is CASSEYGRVTEAFF. CDR3 in DNA: TGTGCCAGCAGTGAATATGGCCGGGTCACTGAAGCTTTCTTT. The full variable domain, with the rest looked up from reference TRBV25-1 and TRBJ1-1, is EADIYQTPRYLVIGTGKKITLECSQTMGHDKMYWYQQDPGMELHLIHYSYGVNSTEKGDLSSESTVSRIRTEHFPLTLESARPSHTSQYLCASSEYGRVTEAFFGQGTRLTVV.

The rearrangement uses TRBV7-2 and TRBJ1-3; D gene unclear. The germline CDR1 and CDR2 sequences are SGHTA and FQGNSA. Trimming stripped 5 bases from V and 0 bases from J, with 11 bases between. The CDR3 spans 15 residues. CDR3 DNA sequence: TGTGCCAGCAGCCGTCTATATAACTCTGGAAACACCATATATTTT. Protein product: CASSRLYNSGNTIYF.

The sample holds one count of this clone. The genes are TRBV9 and TRBJ1-5; D gene ambiguous. The CDR3 has 13 residues. Per the germline V gene, CDR1 is SGDLS and CDR2 is YYNGEE. Trimming pared 1 base from V and 5 bases from J, leaving 7 bases between. The CDR3 protein is CASSVNSDQPQHF. The CDR3 DNA is TGTGCCAGCAGCGTAAACTCTGATCAGCCCCAGCATTTT. The variable domain in full, with the rest retrieved from reference TRBV9 and TRBJ1-5, is DSGVTQTPKHLITATGQRVTLRCSPRSGDLSVYWYQQSLDQGLQFLIQYYNGEERAKGNILERFSAQQFPDLHSELNLSSLELGDSALYFCASSVNSDQPQHFGDGTRLSIL.

V and J are TRBV19 and TRBJ2-4; TRBD2 might be the D (5 bases). Looked up from germline, CDR1 is LNHDA and CDR2 is SQIVND (reference sequence). The CDR3 extends over 13 amino acids. Trimming removed 3 bases at V and 9 bases at J, with 12 bases between. CDR3 bases: TGTGCCAGTAGTATCGAGGGTTCCGGCATTCAGTACTTC. This codes for CASSIEGSGIQYF.

V and J are TRBV27 and TRBJ2-3; 9 bases map to TRBD1. The CDR3 consists of 17 residues. In germline, CDR1 is MNHEY, CDR2 SMNVEV (reference sequence). The trim removed 3 bases at V and 3 bases at J, leaving 10 bases unmatched. CDR3 residues: CASSFSPGTGRTDTQYF. CDR3 in DNA: TGTGCCAGCAGTTTTAGCCCTGGGACAGGGAGGACAGATACGCAGTATTTT.

The chain is built from TRBV7-9 and TRBJ1-2; no reliable D call. Germline V gives CDR1 SEHNR, CDR2 FQNEAQ (reference sequence). Trimming removed 2 bases at V and 3 bases at J, with 10 bases between. CDR3 length equals 14 residues. The CDR3 sequence is CASSLTLADYGYTF. The CDR3 DNA reads TGTGCCAGCAGCTTAACTTTAGCGGACTATGGCTACACCTTC.

The chain has TRBV15 and TRBJ1-4; possibly TRBD1 for D (6 bases). V lost 1 base to trimming and J lost 8 bases, with 20 bases between them. In germline, CDR1 is LNHNV, CDR2 YYDKDF (reference sequence). The length of the CDR3 is 17 residues. The CDR3 reads CATSRAGTGPNVEKLFF. The DNA for the CDR3 is TGTGCCACCAGCAGAGCGGGCACAGGGCCGAACGTCGAAAAACTGTTTTTT. Full variable domain (remainder filled in from reference TRBV15 and TRBJ1-4): DAMVIQNPRYQVTQFGKPVTLSCSQTLNHNVMYWYQQKSSQAPKLLFHYYDKDFNNEADTPDNFQSRRPNTSFCFLDIRSPGLGDTAMYLCATSRAGTGPNVEKLFFGSGTQLSVL.

CDR3 residues: CSVEVAGGDTGELFF. Here the CDR3 DNA reads TGCAGCGTTGAAGTTGCGGGGGGTGACACCGGGGAGCTGTTTTTT. The chain employs TRBV29-1 and TRBJ2-2, with TRBD2 matching over 8 bases. Germline V gives CDR1 SQVTM, CDR2 ANQGSEA. Trimming at V came to 1 base and at J to 3 bases, leaving 4 bases not matched to a gene. This CDR3 has 15 amino acids.

The chain carries TRBV29-1 and TRBJ1-4, with 7 bases lining up with TRBD1. The V and J ends lost 4 bases and 1 base, in that order; junction bases with no gene match: 0. The CDR3 extends over 13 amino acids. Germline V lookup: CDR1 SQVTM, CDR2 ANQGSEA. The CDR3 DNA sequence: TGCAGCGTTGGGGACAGAACTAATGAAAAACTGTTTTTT. It is translated as CSVGDRTNEKLFF.

The chain is built from TRBV11-2 and TRBJ2-1, with D possibly TRBD2 on 6 matching bases. Germline-derived CDR1 and CDR2 are SGHAT and FQNNGV. Trimming stripped 3 bases from V and 2 bases from J, with 11 bases between. The CDR3 contains 15 residues. The CDR3: CASSFSGSTYNEQFF. CDR3 coding DNA: TGTGCCAGCAGCTTTAGCGGAAGTACCTACAATGAGCAGTTCTTC.

The V gene is TRBV7-2, the J gene TRBJ1-2; TRBD1 matches 7 bases. Losses at the gene ends were 1 base for V and 3 bases for J; bases not matched to a gene: 5. There are 15 residues in the CDR3. CDR1 is SGHTA and CDR2 is FQGNSA in the germline V gene. The CDR3 DNA reads as TGTGCCAGCAGCTTAGGGGGACAGAGGGACTATGGCTACACCTTC. This translates into CASSLGGQRDYGYTF. The full variable domain, its missing parts supplied by reference TRBV7-2 and TRBJ1-2, is GAGVSQSPSNKVTEKGKDVELRCDPISGHTALYWYRQSLGQGLEFLIYFQGNSAPDKSGLPSDRFSAERTGGSVSTLTIQRTQQEDSAVYLCASSLGGQRDYGYTFGSGTRLTVV.